These 19 T cell receptor beta chains originate from one sample sequenced in a study of radiation and T cells in renal cell carcinoma. Produced via immunoSEQ multiplex PCR; TCRdb's table is partial and in-frame only. The data contain more than 150,000 clones, around 90% of them singletons. Time point: blood 2 weeks post-SBRT. Stated treatment: 15 Gy SBRT to primary tumor, nephrectomy 4 weeks later. This sample comprised blood, obtained from a patient whose treatment included radiotherapy and nephrectomy. The receptor source for this set is a woman between 45 and 65 years old with renal cell carcinoma.

This clone has a single count. The rearrangement links TRBV11-2 to TRBJ1-1; TRBD1 aligns across 9 bases. Germline lookup yields CDR1 SGHAT and CDR2 FQNNGV. J lost 6 bases, V lost 5 bases, and 10 bases had no gene match. The CDR3 runs to 15 residues. The DNA of the CDR3 is TGTGCCAGCAGCCCTTATACAGGGGGCTTTGCTGAAGCTTTCTTT. It codes for CASSPYTGGFAEAFF.

The genes are TRBV11-2 and TRBJ2-7; no reliable D call. From germline, CDR1 is SGHAT and CDR2 FQNNGV. Deletions cut 0 bases from V and 4 bases from J, with 4 bases between. CDR3 length: 12 residues. The CDR3 loop is CASSLDDYEQYF. CDR3 in DNA: TGTGCCAGCAGCTTAGATGATTACGAGCAGTACTTC.

J is TRBJ2-2 and V is TRBV10-3, with 7 nucleotides matching TRBD1. The V segment lost 4 bases and the J segment 4 bases; nucleotides outside the gene matches: 0. This CDR3 is 13 amino acids long. From germline, CDR1 is ENHRY and CDR2 SYGVKD. The CDR3 DNA sequence: TGTGCCATCAGTGGGACAGGCACCGGGGAGCTGTTTTTT. It is translated as CAISGTGTGELFF.

In this sample, this clone turned up once. This chain's CDR3 is CASSSRLAVDEGYTF. As DNA, the CDR3 is TGTGCCAGCAGCTCCCGATTAGCTGTGGATGAAGGCTACACCTTC. This rearrangement joins TRBV5-4 to TRBJ1-2; D is unresolved. Germline assignment: CDR1 SGHNT and CDR2 YYREEE (reference sequence). Trimming took 3 bases from V and 8 from J, leaving 20 bases between them. This CDR3 is 15 amino acids long.

The chain has TRBV7-2 and TRBJ2-1; 7 bases agree with TRBD1. Germline V gene sequence: CDR1 SGHTA, CDR2 FQGNSA. The CDR3 contains 14 residues. Unmatched junction bases numbered 6, after V lost 3 bases and J lost 7 bases. The DNA for the CDR3 is TGTGCCAGCAGCTTTGCCTTACAGGGGAATGAGCAGTTCTTC. It codes for CASSFALQGNEQFF.

CDR3 sequence reads: CASSLGGISNQPQHF. In DNA, the CDR3 is TGTGCCAGCAGCTTAGGGGGCATCTCGAATCAGCCCCAGCATTTT. The chain uses TRBV5-8 and TRBJ1-5, with TRBD1 identical over 7 bases. Germline V gene lookup returns CDR1 SGHTS and CDR2 YDEGEE. Trimming removed 2 bases from V and 4 bases from J; junction bases left unmatched: 6. There are 15 residues in the CDR3.

V is TRBV2 and J is TRBJ1-1; D gene uncertain. Germline CDR1 SNHLY, CDR2 FYNNEI. Trimming took 4 bases from V and 1 from J, leaving 7 bases between them. The CDR3 sequence is 13 residues long. The CDR3 is CASSGYENTEAFF. As DNA, the CDR3 is TGTGCCAGCAGTGGATATGAGAACACTGAAGCTTTCTTT.

The CDR3, as DNA: TGTGCCAGCAGCTTAGCCGGGACTCTGTCCACAAACACTGAAGCTTTCTTT. Protein product: CASSLAGTLSTNTEAFF. The chain carries TRBV7-9 and TRBJ1-1, with a possible D match to TRBD1 (5 bases). The V end lost 0 bases, the J end lost 2 bases, and 16 bases lay between the germline ends. Germline lookup yields CDR1 SEHNR and CDR2 FQNEAQ (reference sequence). This CDR3 contains 17 residues.

V is TRBV4-3 and J is TRBJ2-3; D perhaps matches TRBD1 (5 bases). The CDR3 contains 15 residues. Germline lookup yields CDR1 LGHNA and CDR2 YSLEER. V lost 1 base to trimming and J lost 7 bases, with 15 bases between them. Here the CDR3 reads CASSQVHATANTQYF. The DNA of the CDR3 is TGCGCCAGCAGCCAAGTTCATGCGACAGCGAATACGCAGTATTTT.

The chain links TRBV12-5 to TRBJ1-2; TRBD1 agrees at 9 bases. CDR1 is LGHNT and CDR2 is FRNRAP in the germline V gene. V lost 6 bases, J lost 8 bases, and 16 bases stayed unmatched. The CDR3 length is 16 residues. CDR3 in amino acids: CASGRQPPTGGEGYTF. The CDR3 region has the DNA TGTGCTAGTGGCAGACAGCCTCCAACAGGGGGCGAGGGCTACACCTTC.

The chain carries TRBV12-5 and TRBJ2-5; D not certain. From germline, CDR1 is LGHNT and CDR2 FRNRAP. The ends were cut back, 0 bases at V and 4 bases at J, with 0 bases in the middle. The CDR3 runs 11 residues. The CDR3 here is CASGLVETQYF. The CDR3 nucleotides read TGTGCTAGTGGTTTGGTAGAGACCCAGTACTTC.

V is TRBV7-8 and J is TRBJ1-3; 10 positions agree with TRBD1. CDR3 length: 13 residues. Looked up from germline, CDR1 is SGHVS and CDR2 is FQNEAQ. V lost 3 bases to trimming and J lost 9 bases; unmatched junction nucleotides: 2. The CDR3 protein is CASSFGQGGTIYF. The CDR3 bases are TGTGCCAGCAGCTTCGGACAGGGGGGCACCATATATTTT.

This sequence joins TRBV19 and TRBJ1-2; TRBD1 aligns across 9 bases. V lost 6 bases, J lost 4 bases, and 9 bases stayed unmatched. Germline lookup yields CDR1 LNHDA and CDR2 SQIVND (reference sequence). This CDR3 has 15 amino acids. CDR3 in amino acids: CASSGRDRDIYGYTF. The CDR3 DNA is TGTGCCAGTAGCGGCAGGGACAGGGATATCTATGGCTACACCTTC.

V gene TRBV7-2 combines with J gene TRBJ1-4, with 8 bases matching TRBD1. The junction had 3 bases not matched to a gene; V was cut back by 4 bases and J by 5 bases. Germline V gives CDR1 SGHTA, CDR2 FQGNSA. The CDR3 has 14 amino acids. The CDR3 DNA is TGTGCCAGCAGCTCCCGGGACAGGAATGAAAAACTGTTTTTT. Its protein product is CASSSRDRNEKLFF.

The chain couples TRBV9 to TRBJ1-2; D gene unclear. Germline CDR1 SGDLS, CDR2 YYNGEE. CDR3 length: 11 amino acids. V dropped 4 bases and J dropped 4 bases, with 5 bases sitting between them. The CDR3 DNA sequence: TGTGCCAGCAGCACTCGCTATGGCTACACCTTC. Encoded protein: CASSTRYGYTF.

The V gene is TRBV18, the J gene TRBJ1-1, with D possibly being TRBD1 (5 bases). Germline lookup yields CDR1 KGHSH and CDR2 LQKENI. Trimming pared 2 bases from V and 6 bases from J, leaving 13 bases between. This CDR3 has 14 residues. CDR3 bases: TGTGCCAGCTCACCAAGAGGGGCTGGGGCTGAAGCTTTCTTT. Protein product: CASSPRGAGAEAFF.

The sample holds one count of this clone. The rearrangement joins TRBV10-1 to TRBJ2-7, with TRBD2 matching 7 bases. The germline V gene encodes CDR1 WNHNN and CDR2 SYGVQD (reference sequence). The CDR3 extends over 15 amino acids. V was pared by 11 bases and J by 0 bases, with 13 bases of the junction left unmatched. The CDR3 sequence is CARTSAGSSSYEQYF. In nucleotides, the CDR3 is TGCGCCCGGACGTCAGCGGGGTCGAGCTCCTACGAGCAGTACTTC.

This clone was seen a single time. J is TRBJ2-7 and V is TRBV5-6; 7 nucleotides align to TRBD1. Looked up from germline, CDR1 is SGHDT and CDR2 is YYEEEE. The CDR3 runs to 12 residues. Trimming cost V 7 bases and J 4 bases; bases outside gene matches: 5. CDR3 loop: CASSSRGYEQYF. For the CDR3, the DNA is TGTGCCAGCTCCTCCAGGGGGTACGAGCAGTACTTC.

The chain joins TRBV6-1 to TRBJ1-1; D is ambiguous. Germline V gives CDR1 MNHNS, CDR2 SASEGT. The V gene lost 5 bases and the J gene lost 8 bases, with 12 bases spanning the gap. This CDR3 comprises 12 residues. The CDR3 sequence: CASSSGWTEAFF. In nucleotides, the CDR3 is TGTGCCAGCAGTTCCGGATGGACCGAAGCTTTCTTT.